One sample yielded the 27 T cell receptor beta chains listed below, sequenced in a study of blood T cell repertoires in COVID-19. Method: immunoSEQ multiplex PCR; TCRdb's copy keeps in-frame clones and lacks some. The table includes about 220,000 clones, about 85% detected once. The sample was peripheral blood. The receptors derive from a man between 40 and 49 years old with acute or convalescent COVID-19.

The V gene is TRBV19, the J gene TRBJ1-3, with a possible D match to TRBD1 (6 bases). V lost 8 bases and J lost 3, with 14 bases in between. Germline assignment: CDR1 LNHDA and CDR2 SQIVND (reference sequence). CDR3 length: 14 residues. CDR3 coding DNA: TGTGCCAGTGTCACAGGGTTCGGTGGAAACACCATATATTTT. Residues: CASVTGFGGNTIYF.

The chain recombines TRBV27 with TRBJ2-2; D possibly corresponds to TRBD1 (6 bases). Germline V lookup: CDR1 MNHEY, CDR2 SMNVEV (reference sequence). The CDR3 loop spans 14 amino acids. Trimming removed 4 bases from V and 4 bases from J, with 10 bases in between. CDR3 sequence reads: CASSYQGSTGELFF. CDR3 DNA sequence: TGTGCCAGCAGTTATCAGGGGAGCACCGGGGAGCTGTTTTTT.

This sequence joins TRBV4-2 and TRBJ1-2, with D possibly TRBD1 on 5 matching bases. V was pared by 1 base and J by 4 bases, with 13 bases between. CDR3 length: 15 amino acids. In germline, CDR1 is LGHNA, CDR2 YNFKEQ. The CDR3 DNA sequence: TGTGCCAGCAGCCAAGGATACCGTCAGGGCTATGGCTACACCTTC. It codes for CASSQGYRQGYGYTF.

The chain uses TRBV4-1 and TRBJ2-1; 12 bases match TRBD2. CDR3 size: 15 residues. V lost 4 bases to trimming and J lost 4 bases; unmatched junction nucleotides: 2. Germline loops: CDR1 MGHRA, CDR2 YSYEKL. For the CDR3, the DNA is TGCGCCAGCAGCCCTAGCGGGGGGGTGTACAATGAGCAGTTCTTC. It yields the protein CASSPSGGVYNEQFF.

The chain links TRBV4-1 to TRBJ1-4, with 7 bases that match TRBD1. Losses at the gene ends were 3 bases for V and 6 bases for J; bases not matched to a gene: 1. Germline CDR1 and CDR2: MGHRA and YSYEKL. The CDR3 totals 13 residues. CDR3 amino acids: CASSQQGDEKLFF. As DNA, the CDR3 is TGCGCCAGCAGCCAGCAGGGGGATGAAAAACTGTTTTTT.

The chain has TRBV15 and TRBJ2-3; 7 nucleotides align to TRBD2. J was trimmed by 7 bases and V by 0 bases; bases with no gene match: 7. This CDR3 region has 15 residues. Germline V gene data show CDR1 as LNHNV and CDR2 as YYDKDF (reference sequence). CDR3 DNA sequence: TGTGCCACCAGCAGAGAGGGGGGGGGACTGAATACGCAGTATTTT. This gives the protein CATSREGGGLNTQYF.

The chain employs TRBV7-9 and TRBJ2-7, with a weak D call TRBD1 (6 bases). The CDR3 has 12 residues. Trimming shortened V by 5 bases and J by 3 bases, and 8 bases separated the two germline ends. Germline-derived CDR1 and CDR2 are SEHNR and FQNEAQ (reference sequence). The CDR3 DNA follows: TGTGCCAGCAGCGGACAGCTCTACGAGCAGTACTTC. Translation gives CASSGQLYEQYF.

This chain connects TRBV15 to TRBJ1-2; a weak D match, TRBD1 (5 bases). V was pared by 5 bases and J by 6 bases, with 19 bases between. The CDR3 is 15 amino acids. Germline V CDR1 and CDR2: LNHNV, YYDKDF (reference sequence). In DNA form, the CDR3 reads TGTGCCACCAGCGACCCCACCTGGGGCGTGGATGGCTACACCTTC. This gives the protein CATSDPTWGVDGYTF.

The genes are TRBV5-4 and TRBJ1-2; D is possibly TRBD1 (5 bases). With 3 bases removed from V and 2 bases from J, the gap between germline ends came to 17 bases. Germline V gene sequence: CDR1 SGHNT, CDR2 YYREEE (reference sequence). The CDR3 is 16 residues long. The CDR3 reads CASSSASGSRNYGYTF. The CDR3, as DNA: TGTGCCAGCAGCTCAGCGTCAGGGTCGAGGAACTATGGCTACACCTTC.

The CDR3 region has the DNA TGTGCCAGCACCAAGGGAAGGGGGCTATCTGGGGCCAACGTCCTGACTTTC. Translating it yields CASTKGRGLSGANVLTF. V and J are TRBV11-2 and TRBJ2-6, with 7 bases that match TRBD1. CDR1 and CDR2 from the germline V gene are SGHAT and FQNNGV. V lost 7 bases, J lost 1 base, and 10 bases stayed unmatched. There are 17 residues in the CDR3.

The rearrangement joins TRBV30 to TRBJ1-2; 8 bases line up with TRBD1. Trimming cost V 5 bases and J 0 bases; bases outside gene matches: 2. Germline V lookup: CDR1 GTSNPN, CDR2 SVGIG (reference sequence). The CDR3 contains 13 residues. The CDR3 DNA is TGTGCCTGGGGACAGGGCGCTAACTATGGCTACACCTTC. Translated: CAWGQGANYGYTF.

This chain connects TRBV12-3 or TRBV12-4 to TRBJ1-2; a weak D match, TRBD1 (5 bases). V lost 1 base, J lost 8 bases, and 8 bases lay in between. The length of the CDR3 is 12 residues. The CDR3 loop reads CASSLDRGGYTF. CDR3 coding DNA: TGTGCCAGCAGTTTAGATAGGGGCGGCTACACCTTC.

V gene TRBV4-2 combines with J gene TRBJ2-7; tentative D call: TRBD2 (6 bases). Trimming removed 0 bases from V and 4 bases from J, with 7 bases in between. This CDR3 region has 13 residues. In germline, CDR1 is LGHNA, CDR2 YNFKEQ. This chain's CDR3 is CASSQDRGYEQYF. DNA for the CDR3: TGTGCCAGCAGCCAAGATCGGGGGTACGAGCAGTACTTC.

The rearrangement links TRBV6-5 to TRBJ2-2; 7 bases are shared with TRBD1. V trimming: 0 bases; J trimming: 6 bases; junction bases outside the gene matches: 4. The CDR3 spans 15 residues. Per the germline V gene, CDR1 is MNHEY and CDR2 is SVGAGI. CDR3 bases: TGTGCCAGCAGTTACTCAGGGGGCCTCGCCGGGGAGCTGTTTTTT. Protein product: CASSYSGGLAGELFF.

The chain's CDR3 is CASSSLFGTGLSYGYTF. CDR3 DNA sequence: TGTGCCAGCTCTAGCCTTTTCGGGACAGGATTATCCTATGGCTACACCTTC. This rearrangement joins TRBV18 to TRBJ1-2; 8 bases are shared with TRBD1. The V segment lost 6 bases and the J segment 4 bases; nucleotides outside the gene matches: 16. Germline loops: CDR1 KGHSH, CDR2 LQKENI. The CDR3 extends over 17 amino acids.

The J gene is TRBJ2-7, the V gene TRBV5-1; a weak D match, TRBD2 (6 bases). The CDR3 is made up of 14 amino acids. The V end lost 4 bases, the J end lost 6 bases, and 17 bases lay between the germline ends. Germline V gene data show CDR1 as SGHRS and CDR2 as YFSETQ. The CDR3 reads CASSPGVEGAEQYF. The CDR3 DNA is TGCGCCAGCAGCCCAGGAGTGGAGGGTGCCGAGCAGTACTTC.

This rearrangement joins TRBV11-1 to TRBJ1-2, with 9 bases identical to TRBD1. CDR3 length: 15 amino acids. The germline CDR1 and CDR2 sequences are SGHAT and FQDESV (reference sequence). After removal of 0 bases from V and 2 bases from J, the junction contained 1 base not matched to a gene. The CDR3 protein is CASSLAGQGNYGYTF. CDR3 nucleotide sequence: TGTGCCAGCAGCTTAGCGGGACAGGGAAACTATGGCTACACCTTC.

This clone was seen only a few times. The CDR3 region is CASSSSDSTYEQYF. The CDR3 bases are TGTGCCAGCAGTTCATCTGACAGCACCTACGAGCAGTACTTC. The genes are TRBV6-5 and TRBJ2-7, with D maybe TRBD1 (5 bases). This CDR3 has 14 amino acids. Trimming removed 4 bases from V and 2 bases from J, with 12 bases in between. Germline CDR1 and CDR2: MNHEY and SVGAGI.

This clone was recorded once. The CDR3 DNA reads TGTGCCATCAGTGAGTCAGGGGCTGGGCGTGAAAAACTGTTTTTT. This codes for CAISESGAGREKLFF. The chain links TRBV10-3 to TRBJ1-4, with D possibly being TRBD1 (5 bases). The CDR3 is 15 residues long. The V gene's germline CDR1 is ENHRY and CDR2 SYGVKD. With 0 bases removed from V and 7 bases from J, the gap between germline ends came to 12 bases.

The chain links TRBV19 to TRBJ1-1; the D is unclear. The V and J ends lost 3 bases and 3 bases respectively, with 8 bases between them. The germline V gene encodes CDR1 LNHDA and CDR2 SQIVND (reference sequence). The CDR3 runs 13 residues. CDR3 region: CASSMARDTEAFF. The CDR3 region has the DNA TGTGCCAGTAGTATGGCACGGGACACTGAAGCTTTCTTT.

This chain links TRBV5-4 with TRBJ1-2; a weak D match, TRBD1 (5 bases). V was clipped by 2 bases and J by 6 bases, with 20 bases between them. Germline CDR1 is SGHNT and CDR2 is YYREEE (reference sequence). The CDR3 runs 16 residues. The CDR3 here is CASSFAGFEEGHGYTF. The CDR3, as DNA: TGTGCCAGCAGCTTTGCAGGGTTCGAGGAGGGACATGGCTACACCTTC. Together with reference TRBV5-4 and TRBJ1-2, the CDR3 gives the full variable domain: ETGVTQSPTHLIKTRGQQVTLRCSSQSGHNTVSWYQQALGQGPQFIFQYYREEENGRGNFPPRFSGLQFPNYSSELNVNALELDDSALYLCASSFAGFEEGHGYTFGSGTRLTVV.

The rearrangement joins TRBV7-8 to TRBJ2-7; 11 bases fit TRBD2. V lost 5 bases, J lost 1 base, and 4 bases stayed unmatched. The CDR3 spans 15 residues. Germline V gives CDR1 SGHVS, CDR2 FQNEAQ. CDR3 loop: CASSALAGGSYEQYF. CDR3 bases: TGTGCCAGCAGCGCCCTAGCGGGAGGATCCTACGAGCAGTACTTC.

CDR3 region: CASSSSYFEAFF. CDR3 DNA: TGTGCCAGCAGCTCCTCTTATTTTGAAGCTTTCTTT. The V gene is TRBV5-6, the J gene TRBJ1-1; no clear D. V lost 3 bases and J 7 bases, leaving 10 bases between the germline ends. Germline CDR1 is SGHDT and CDR2 is YYEEEE. This CDR3 has 12 residues.

CDR3 residues: CASTRLAGSYNEQFF. The CDR3 DNA is TGTGCCAGCACCAGACTAGCCGGCTCCTACAATGAGCAGTTCTTC. The chain joins TRBV6-5 to TRBJ2-1, with TRBD2 identical over 7 bases. Trimming removed 7 bases from V and 0 bases from J; junction bases left unmatched: 6. Germline CDR1 reads MNHEY; CDR2 reads SVGAGI. This CDR3 is 15 amino acids long.

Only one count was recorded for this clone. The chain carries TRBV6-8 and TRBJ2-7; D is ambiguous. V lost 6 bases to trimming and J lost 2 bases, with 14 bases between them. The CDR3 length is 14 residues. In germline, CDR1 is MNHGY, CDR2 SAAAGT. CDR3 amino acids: CASSSDNKAYEQYF. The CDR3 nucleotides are TGTGCCAGCAGCTCCGACAACAAAGCCTACGAGCAGTACTTC.

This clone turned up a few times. The CDR3 DNA sequence: TGTGCCTGGAGGGGATCTTCGGGGGGCTACACCTTC. This translates into CAWRGSSGGYTF. The chain couples TRBV30 to TRBJ1-2; D gene unclear. From germline, CDR1 is GTSNPN and CDR2 SVGIG (reference sequence). This CDR3 spans 12 amino acids. The germline V and J ends were trimmed by 3 bases and 8 bases, with 13 bases remaining between them. The full variable domain, completed using reference TRBV30 and TRBJ1-2, is SQTIHQWPATLVQPVGSPLSLECTVEGTSNPNLYWYRQAAGRGLQLLFYSVGIGQISSEVPQNLSASRPQDRQFILSSKKLLLSDSGFYLCAWRGSSGGYTFGSGTRLTVV.

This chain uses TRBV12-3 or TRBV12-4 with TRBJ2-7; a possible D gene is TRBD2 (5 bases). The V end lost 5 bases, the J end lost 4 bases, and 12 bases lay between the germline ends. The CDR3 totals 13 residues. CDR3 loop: CASSRPGEYEQYF. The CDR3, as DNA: TGTGCCAGCAGTCGACCCGGGGAATACGAGCAGTACTTC.